Sequencing of this TCR beta chain was carried out in a study of blood T cell repertoires in COVID-19. This clone was detected once. Here immunoSEQ multiplex PCR was the method, and the copy in TCRdb shows in-frame clones only, minus some. The sample consists of 55,000 to 80,000 clones, over 80% of them appearing once. V dropped 0 bases and J dropped 5 bases, with 17 bases sitting between them. The CDR3 sequence is 17 residues long. Germline V lookup: CDR1 WSHSY, CDR2 SAAADI. Sequenced input: peripheral blood. The genes are TRBV10-2 and TRBJ2-1; a weak D match, TRBD2 (6 bases). The receptor comes from a human donor in a cohort sampled during active COVID-19. The CDR3 is CASSESTREYRNNEQFF. In nucleotides, the CDR3 is TGCGCCAGCAGTGAGTCGACTAGGGAGTATAGGAACAATGAGCAGTTCTTC.